A single sample is the source of the 13 T cell receptor beta chains below, sequenced in a study of blood T cell repertoires in COVID-19. The repertoire was sequenced with immunoSEQ multiplex PCR; TCRdb's copy has only in-frame clones and lacks some. This table holds around 260,000 clones, approximately 86% found once. The sequenced sample consisted of peripheral blood. The receptors stem from a man aged 40-55 years who had recovered from COVID-19.

The V and J genes are TRBV10-3 and TRBJ1-5; D not certain. V was pared by 3 bases and J by 6 bases, with 9 bases between. Germline lookup yields CDR1 ENHRY and CDR2 SYGVKD. CDR3 size: 13 residues. In nucleotides, the CDR3 is TGTGCCATCAGTGATTCGGTTGGTCAGCCCCAGCATTTT. This codes for CAISDSVGQPQHF.

This sequence joins TRBV4-1 and TRBJ1-2, with D unclear. The CDR3 runs 14 residues. CDR1 is MGHRA, CDR2 YSYEKL, per germline. Trimming removed 0 bases at V and 4 bases at J, with 9 bases between. The CDR3 bases are TGCGCCAGCAGCCAAGAGAACACCTTCTATGGCTACACCTTC. Protein product: CASSQENTFYGYTF.

The chain has TRBV2 and TRBJ2-5; 8 bases fit TRBD1. Germline loops: CDR1 SNHLY, CDR2 FYNNEI. After removal of 6 bases from V and 5 bases from J, the junction contained 17 bases not matched to a gene. This CDR3 region has 17 residues. The CDR3 nucleotides read TGTGCCAGCAGACCTGACAGGGGCCCCCAAAGGGGGGAGACCCAGTACTTC. The encoded protein is CASRPDRGPQRGETQYF.

This chain links TRBV12-2 with TRBJ2-1; no check of the table's D call, TRBD2, against the DNA was made. TRBV12-2 counts as a pseudogene. This CDR3 is built from 16 residues. The CDR3 nucleotides are TGTGCAAGTCGCCCCCTTCGGGAGAGCTCCTACAATGAGCAGTTCTTC. Translation gives CASRPLRESSYNEQFF.

The chain carries TRBV5-1 and TRBJ2-6; TRBD1 matches 7 bases. This CDR3 contains 16 residues. Germline lookup yields CDR1 SGHRS and CDR2 YFSETQ. The J segment lost 12 bases and the V segment lost 0 bases, leaving 12 bases of the junction unmatched. CDR3 sequence: CASSLGQGVHRAVLTF. The CDR3 DNA follows: TGCGCCAGCAGCTTGGGACAGGGCGTCCACCGGGCCGTCCTGACTTTC. The full variable domain, in which reference TRBV5-1 and TRBJ2-6 provide the parts outside the CDR3, is KAGVTQTPRYLIKTRGQQVTLSCSPISGHRSVSWYQQTPGQGLQFLFEYFSETQRNKGNFPGRFSGRQFSNSRSEMNVSTLELGDSALYLCASSLGQGVHRAVLTFGAGSRLTVL.

The chain combines TRBV19 with TRBJ1-2; D is possibly TRBD1 (6 bases). From germline, CDR1 is LNHDA and CDR2 SQIVND (reference sequence). Deletions cut 3 bases from V and 6 bases from J, with 23 bases between. The CDR3 spans 17 residues. Here the CDR3 reads CASSIGVTTGFRHGYTF. The CDR3 DNA follows: TGTGCCAGTAGTATTGGGGTTACGACAGGATTCAGGCATGGCTACACCTTC.

The V gene is TRBV5-1, the J gene TRBJ2-1, with D possibly matching TRBD2 (6 bases). This CDR3 spans 15 amino acids. V lost 0 bases and J lost 4, with 11 bases in between. The germline V gene has CDR1 SGHRS and CDR2 YFSETQ. The CDR3 loop reads CASSLGLGGYNEQFF. In DNA form, the CDR3 reads TGCGCCAGCAGCTTGGGACTAGGAGGGTACAATGAGCAGTTCTTC.

The V gene is TRBV5-3, the J gene TRBJ2-1, with 11 positions matching TRBD2. TRBV5-3 is an ORF for which the function is uncertain. With 5 bases clipped from V and 6 bases from J, the junction kept 7 bases outside the gene matches. The CDR3 runs 15 residues. In DNA, the CDR3 is TGTGCCAGAAGACTAGCGGGAGTTCTTGCCAATGAGCAGTTCTTC. Translation: CARRLAGVLANEQFF.

This rearrangement joins TRBV6-6 to TRBJ2-7; D might be TRBD2 (6 bases). Trimming cost V 5 bases and J 0 bases, with 14 bases left between them. This CDR3 comprises 15 residues. Germline V gives CDR1 MNHNY, CDR2 SVGAGI (reference sequence). CDR3 amino acids: CASSKPGAPSYEQYF. The CDR3, as DNA: TGTGCCAGCAGTAAACCGGGAGCCCCCTCCTACGAGCAGTACTTC.

This chain uses TRBV5-6 with TRBJ1-1; maybe TRBD1 (6 bases). In germline, CDR1 is SGHDT, CDR2 YYEEEE. With 3 bases removed from V and 0 bases from J, the gap between germline ends came to 12 bases. The CDR3 is made up of 15 amino acids. The CDR3, as DNA: TGTGCCAGCAGCTCCCCGGACAGTTTGAACACTGAAGCTTTCTTT. It yields the protein CASSSPDSLNTEAFF.

This clone was seen once. The rearrangement joins TRBV3-1 (or the pseudogene TRBV3-2) to TRBJ2-2; 7 bases are a match to TRBD2. This CDR3 spans 14 amino acids. V was clipped by 1 base and J by 8 bases; unmatched bases: 4. Germline CDR1 reads LGHDT; CDR2 reads YNNKEL (reference sequence). This chain's CDR3 is CASSQVGGGGELFF. CDR3 nucleotide sequence: TGTGCCAGCAGCCAAGTTGGCGGGGGAGGGGAGCTGTTTTTT.

The chain is built from TRBV10-3 and TRBJ1-2; D remains unclear. Looked up from germline, CDR1 is ENHRY and CDR2 is SYGVKD. Trimming took 2 bases from V and 6 from J, leaving 10 bases between them. The CDR3 is 13 residues long. The CDR3 spells CAISEGRANGYTF. The CDR3 nucleotides are TGTGCCATCAGTGAGGGGCGGGCGAATGGCTACACCTTC.

The chain joins TRBV14 to TRBJ2-3; TRBD2 might be the D (5 bases). CDR3 length: 12 amino acids. From germline, CDR1 is SGHDN and CDR2 FVKESK. V lost 4 bases and J 8 bases, leaving 10 bases between the germline ends. CDR3 region: CASSLPSRTQYF. As DNA, the CDR3 is TGTGCCAGCAGCCTCCCTAGCCGTACGCAGTATTTT.